In its sample, the clone carrying this T cell receptor beta chain was seen once. RNA transcripts were the source from which TCR beta CDR3 regions were amplified. Scientists carried out first-round RT-PCR using HTBI primers and then a second-round multiplex PCR. TCRdb re-called the multiplex PCR reads through MiXCR, storing one row per CDR3 protein. The sample has more than 150,000 distinct CDR3 sequences; 37% are singletons. The CDR3 is 17 amino acids. V was pared by 4 bases and J by 7 bases, with 24 bases between. Per the germline V gene, CDR1 is SGHAT and CDR2 is FQNNGV. Enrollment excluded any patients with other autoimmune diseases, uncontrolled infections, pregnancy or lactation. The record originates from a study of Graves' ophthalmopathy and Graves' hyperthyroidism.

The receptor comes from a woman aged 40 to 55 with Graves' ophthalmopathy. What was sequenced was peripheral blood. The V call is TRBV11-2, the J call TRBJ2-3; D may be TRBD1 or TRBD2 (6 bases each). The CDR3 sequence: CASSSFPRGSGPHTQYF. DNA of the CDR3: TGTGCCAGCAGCTCATTCCCCAGGGGTAGCGGCCCCCATACGCAGTATTTT.